The 12 T cell receptor beta chains below were found in one sample sequenced in a study of OX40 agonist ivuxolimab in advanced cancers. Sequencing was performed with immunoSEQ multiplex PCR; in TCRdb, only in-frame clones are kept and a portion is missing. The sample carries tens of thousands of clones, 70% to 90% recorded once. Source: CD4+ or CD8+ T cells sorted from blood, taken in a trial of the OX40 agonist ivuxolimab. These receptors originate from an adult with an advanced solid tumor such as melanoma, head and neck, liver or kidney cancer.

The V gene is TRBV5-1, the J gene TRBJ2-7; 8 bases fit TRBD1. Unmatched junction bases numbered 10, after V lost 1 base and J lost 4 bases. The length of the CDR3 is 16 residues. From germline, CDR1 is SGHRS and CDR2 YFSETQ. This CDR3 reads CASSLSPAGGLYEQYF. The CDR3 nucleotides read TGCGCCAGCAGCTTGTCCCCTGCAGGGGGCTTATACGAGCAGTACTTC.

This chain uses TRBV9 with TRBJ2-1; 7 nucleotides match TRBD1. The CDR3 length is 14 residues. The ends lost 3 bases at V and 3 bases at J; junction bases unmatched: 3. CDR1 SGDLS and CDR2 YYNGEE come from the germline V gene. CDR3 in amino acids: CASSAGQNYNEQFF. CDR3 coding DNA: TGTGCCAGCAGCGCGGGACAGAACTACAATGAGCAGTTCTTC.

J is TRBJ1-1 and V is TRBV4-3, with a weak D call TRBD1 (5 bases). Germline values: CDR1 LGHNA, CDR2 YSLEER. V lost 0 bases, J lost 5 bases, and 13 bases lay in between. CDR3 length equals 15 residues. DNA of the CDR3: TGCGCCAGCAGCCAAGACGGGGCCCCAGAAACTGAAGCTTTCTTT. It codes for CASSQDGAPETEAFF.

This sequence joins TRBV5-1 and TRBJ1-1; 7 bases fit TRBD1. The CDR3 is 16 residues long. CDR1 and CDR2 (germline): SGHRS, YFSETQ. The junction had 9 bases not matched to a gene; V was cut back by 4 bases and J by 0 bases. The CDR3 loop is CASSTRDSAMNTEAFF. The CDR3 region has the DNA TGCGCCAGCAGCACCCGGGACAGCGCCATGAACACTGAAGCTTTCTTT.

The sample holds many counts of this clone. Other DNA sequences in this sample translate to the same CDR3. This chain joins TRBV19 and TRBJ2-7, with D possibly called TRBD1 or TRBD2 (5 bases each). The germline gives CDR1 LNHDA, CDR2 SQIVND (reference sequence). V lost 3 bases and J lost 5, with 14 bases in between. The CDR3 extends over 14 amino acids. CDR3 loop: CASSIQGPHDEQYF. Here the CDR3 DNA reads TGTGCCAGTAGTATCCAGGGACCCCACGACGAGCAGTACTTC.

The J gene is TRBJ2-2, the V gene TRBV6-1, with 10 positions matching TRBD1. V was clipped by 10 bases and J by 5 bases; unmatched bases: 10. Per the germline V gene, CDR1 is MNHNS and CDR2 is SASEGT. The CDR3 length is 15 residues. DNA of the CDR3: TGTGCCATCCCGCGGACAGGGGGGGTAACCGGGGAGCTGTTTTTT. Protein sequence: CAIPRTGGVTGELFF.

CDR3 in DNA: TGTGCCAGCAGTCTAAAAATGGACGAAGCGGGGTTTTACGAGCAGTACTTC. This translates into CASSLKMDEAGFYEQYF. The gene calls are TRBV27 and TRBJ2-5, with 7 bases matching TRBD2. The J call may be incorrect, as the DNA end agrees better with TRBJ2-7. This CDR3 is 17 amino acids long. Germline lookup yields CDR1 MNHEY and CDR2 SMNVEV (reference sequence).

This clone appeared once. V and J are TRBV6-6 and TRBJ2-3; the D gene is possibly TRBD2 (7 bases). The CDR3 consists of 16 residues. Trimming shortened V by 0 bases and J by 3 bases, and 13 bases separated the two germline ends. Germline loops: CDR1 MNHNY, CDR2 SVGAGI (reference sequence). The CDR3 protein is CASSYSAGGATDTQYF. Here the CDR3 DNA reads TGTGCCAGCAGTTACTCCGCTGGGGGGGCTACAGATACGCAGTATTTT.

The V and J genes are TRBV28 and TRBJ1-1; D uncertain. Germline assignment: CDR1 MDHEN and CDR2 SYDVKM. V was trimmed by 2 bases and J by 0 bases, leaving 4 bases between them. The CDR3 covers 13 residues. CDR3 nucleotides: TGTGCCAGCAGTTTAATCTTGAACACTGAAGCTTTCTTT. It encodes CASSLILNTEAFF.

The V call is TRBV7-6, the J call TRBJ2-7; unclear D gene. Deletions cut 1 base from V and 0 bases from J, with 10 bases between. The CDR3 extends over 15 amino acids. Germline loops: CDR1 SGHVS, CDR2 FNYEAQ. CDR3 region: CASSLEGGSSYEQYF. In DNA form, the CDR3 reads TGTGCCAGCAGCTTAGAGGGTGGCAGCTCCTACGAGCAGTACTTC.

The rearrangement links TRBV6-5 to TRBJ2-7; TRBD1 matches at 9 bases. Germline loops: CDR1 MNHEY, CDR2 SVGAGI. This CDR3 contains 15 residues. V was pared by 4 bases and J by 1 base, with 5 bases of the junction left unmatched. DNA for the CDR3: TGTGCCAGCAGTTTATCCGGGACAGGGTCCTACGAGCAGTACTTC. Translation gives CASSLSGTGSYEQYF.

J is TRBJ2-3 and V is TRBV27; the D call may be TRBD1 or TRBD2 (5 bases each). Trimming took 6 bases from V and 4 from J, leaving 23 bases between them. Germline V lookup: CDR1 MNHEY, CDR2 SMNVEV (reference sequence). This CDR3 region has 17 residues. The CDR3 DNA reads TGTGCCAGCAGCCATACCACACGGGACCTCTCCCCAGATACGCAGTATTTT. This codes for CASSHTTRDLSPDTQYF.